This passage covers 12 T cell receptor beta chains from one sample sequenced in a study of yellow fever vaccine responses in identical twins. TCRdb processed the RT-PCR reads anew with MiXCR; each CDR3 protein has one entry. The table lists thousands of distinct CDR3 sequences, less than 75% of them singletons. The source material was T cells from blood (PBMCs), unsorted or a sorted subset (not recorded which), sampled before or after yellow fever vaccination (not recorded which). Receptors were obtained from a woman aged 18 to 35 who received the yellow fever vaccine.

The chain carries TRBV12-3 or TRBV12-4 and TRBJ2-7; perhaps TRBD2 as D (7 bases). Trimming removed 2 bases at V and 7 bases at J, with 15 bases between. The CDR3 loop spans 14 amino acids. The CDR3 DNA reads as TGTGCCAGCAGTTTAAACGGGGGGCTGGGGGAGCAGTACTTC. It codes for CASSLNGGLGEQYF.

The J gene is TRBJ2-7, the V gene TRBV20-1; D is perhaps TRBD1 (6 bases). The CDR3 is 16 amino acids. V was cut by 0 bases and J by 0 bases, with 15 bases left in between. The germline gives CDR1 DFQATT, CDR2 SNEGSKA (reference sequence). The CDR3: CSARDLDRISSYEQYF. For the CDR3, the DNA is TGCAGTGCTAGAGATCTTGACAGGATAAGCTCCTACGAGCAGTACTTC.

The gene calls are TRBV9 and TRBJ2-7; 7 bases agree with TRBD2. Trimming removed 4 bases from V and 5 bases from J; junction bases left unmatched: 9. The CDR3 has 14 amino acids. CDR1 is SGDLS and CDR2 is YYNGEE in the germline V gene. CDR3 region: CASSPIGGGDEQYF. For the CDR3, the DNA is TGTGCCAGCAGCCCCATTGGGGGGGGAGACGAGCAGTACTTC. Full variable domain (remainder filled in from reference TRBV9 and TRBJ2-7): DSGVTQTPKHLITATGQRVTLRCSPRSGDLSVYWYQQSLDQGLQFLIQYYNGEERAKGNILERFSAQQFPDLHSELNLSSLELGDSALYFCASSPIGGGDEQYFGPGTRLTVT.

This chain joins TRBV6-2 or TRBV6-3 and TRBJ2-7; 7 bases align to TRBD1. The CDR3 is 13 amino acids. CDR1 is MNHEY, CDR2 SVGEGT, per germline. Trimming took 2 bases from V and 3 from J; bases not matched to a gene: 1. This CDR3 is CASSYGDSYEQYF. The CDR3 nucleotides read TGTGCCAGCAGTTACGGGGACAGCTACGAGCAGTACTTC.

The CDR3 bases are TGTGCCACCAGCAGACTCAGAGCGGTCACCGAGCAGTACTTC. It codes for CATSRLRAVTEQYF. The rearrangement links TRBV15 to TRBJ2-7; a weak D match, TRBD2 (5 bases). Germline V CDR1 and CDR2: LNHNV, YYDKDF (reference sequence). The CDR3 contains 14 residues. V was cut by 2 bases and J by 6 bases, with 14 bases left in between.

The chain carries TRBV4-3 and TRBJ2-1; D is undetermined. Germline values: CDR1 LGHNA, CDR2 YSLEER. V lost 0 bases and J lost 7, with 10 bases in between. The CDR3 has 14 amino acids. CDR3 bases: TGCGCCAGCAGCCAAGATAGAGATTTAAATGAGCAGTTCTTC. This translates into CASSQDRDLNEQFF.

V gene TRBV14 combines with J gene TRBJ2-7; 12 bases fit TRBD2. The CDR3 is 17 amino acids. The V segment lost 3 bases and the J segment 8 bases; nucleotides outside the gene matches: 14. The germline V gene encodes CDR1 SGHDN and CDR2 FVKESK. For the CDR3, the DNA is TGTGCCAGCAGCCAGAAATGGACTAGCGGGAACCAAGGACAGCAGTACTTC. Translation gives CASSQKWTSGNQGQQYF. Full variable domain (remainder filled in from reference TRBV14 and TRBJ2-7): EAGVTQFPSHSVIEKGQTVTLRCDPISGHDNLYWYRRVMGKEIKFLLHFVKESKQDESGMPNNRFLAERTGGTYSTLKVQPAELEDSGVYFCASSQKWTSGNQGQQYFGPGTRLTVT.

The chain links TRBV4-1 to TRBJ1-2, with D tentatively TRBD1 (6 bases). V lost 3 bases and J 0 bases, leaving 14 bases between the germline ends. This CDR3 spans 16 amino acids. Germline V lookup: CDR1 MGHRA, CDR2 YSYEKL. CDR3 loop: CASSHPTGPTNYGYTF. CDR3 nucleotides: TGCGCCAGCAGCCACCCGACAGGCCCGACTAACTATGGCTACACCTTC.

Only a few counts were recorded for this clonotype. The V gene is TRBV20-1, the J gene TRBJ1-2, with D hard to call. Germline V CDR1 and CDR2: DFQATT, SNEGSKA (reference sequence). V lost 4 bases and J 3 bases, leaving 12 bases between the germline ends. This CDR3 is 13 amino acids long. Here the CDR3 DNA reads TGCAGTGCTAACCTCCTTATGGACTATGGCTACACCTTC. Protein product: CSANLLMDYGYTF.

The rearrangement joins TRBV4-3 to TRBJ2-1; 11 bases align to TRBD2. Germline CDR1 LGHNA, CDR2 YSLEER. CDR3 size: 16 residues. V trimming: 0 bases; J trimming: 9 bases; junction bases outside the gene matches: 7. The CDR3, as DNA: TGCGCCAGCAGCCAAGACCTAGCGGGAGGTTTTGTTGAGCAGTTCTTC. Amino acids: CASSQDLAGGFVEQFF.

This clonotype was counted between two and nine times. The CDR3 is CASSQDPLPSEQYF. CDR3 nucleotide sequence: TGCGCCAGCAGCCAAGATCCGCTCCCTAGCGAGCAGTACTTC. This chain joins TRBV4-1 and TRBJ2-7; no clear D gene. Trimming took off 0 bases at V and 6 bases at J, with 12 bases between the two ends. Germline-derived CDR1 and CDR2 are MGHRA and YSYEKL. The CDR3 has 14 residues.

This chain links TRBV28 with TRBJ2-7, with TRBD1 matching 8 bases. V was pared by 6 bases and J by 1 base, with 8 bases of the junction left unmatched. The V gene's germline CDR1 is MDHEN and CDR2 SYDVKM. CDR3 length: 15 amino acids. The CDR3 sequence: CASRHPWTGSYEQYF. CDR3 nucleotides: TGTGCCAGCAGACACCCGTGGACAGGGTCCTACGAGCAGTACTTC.